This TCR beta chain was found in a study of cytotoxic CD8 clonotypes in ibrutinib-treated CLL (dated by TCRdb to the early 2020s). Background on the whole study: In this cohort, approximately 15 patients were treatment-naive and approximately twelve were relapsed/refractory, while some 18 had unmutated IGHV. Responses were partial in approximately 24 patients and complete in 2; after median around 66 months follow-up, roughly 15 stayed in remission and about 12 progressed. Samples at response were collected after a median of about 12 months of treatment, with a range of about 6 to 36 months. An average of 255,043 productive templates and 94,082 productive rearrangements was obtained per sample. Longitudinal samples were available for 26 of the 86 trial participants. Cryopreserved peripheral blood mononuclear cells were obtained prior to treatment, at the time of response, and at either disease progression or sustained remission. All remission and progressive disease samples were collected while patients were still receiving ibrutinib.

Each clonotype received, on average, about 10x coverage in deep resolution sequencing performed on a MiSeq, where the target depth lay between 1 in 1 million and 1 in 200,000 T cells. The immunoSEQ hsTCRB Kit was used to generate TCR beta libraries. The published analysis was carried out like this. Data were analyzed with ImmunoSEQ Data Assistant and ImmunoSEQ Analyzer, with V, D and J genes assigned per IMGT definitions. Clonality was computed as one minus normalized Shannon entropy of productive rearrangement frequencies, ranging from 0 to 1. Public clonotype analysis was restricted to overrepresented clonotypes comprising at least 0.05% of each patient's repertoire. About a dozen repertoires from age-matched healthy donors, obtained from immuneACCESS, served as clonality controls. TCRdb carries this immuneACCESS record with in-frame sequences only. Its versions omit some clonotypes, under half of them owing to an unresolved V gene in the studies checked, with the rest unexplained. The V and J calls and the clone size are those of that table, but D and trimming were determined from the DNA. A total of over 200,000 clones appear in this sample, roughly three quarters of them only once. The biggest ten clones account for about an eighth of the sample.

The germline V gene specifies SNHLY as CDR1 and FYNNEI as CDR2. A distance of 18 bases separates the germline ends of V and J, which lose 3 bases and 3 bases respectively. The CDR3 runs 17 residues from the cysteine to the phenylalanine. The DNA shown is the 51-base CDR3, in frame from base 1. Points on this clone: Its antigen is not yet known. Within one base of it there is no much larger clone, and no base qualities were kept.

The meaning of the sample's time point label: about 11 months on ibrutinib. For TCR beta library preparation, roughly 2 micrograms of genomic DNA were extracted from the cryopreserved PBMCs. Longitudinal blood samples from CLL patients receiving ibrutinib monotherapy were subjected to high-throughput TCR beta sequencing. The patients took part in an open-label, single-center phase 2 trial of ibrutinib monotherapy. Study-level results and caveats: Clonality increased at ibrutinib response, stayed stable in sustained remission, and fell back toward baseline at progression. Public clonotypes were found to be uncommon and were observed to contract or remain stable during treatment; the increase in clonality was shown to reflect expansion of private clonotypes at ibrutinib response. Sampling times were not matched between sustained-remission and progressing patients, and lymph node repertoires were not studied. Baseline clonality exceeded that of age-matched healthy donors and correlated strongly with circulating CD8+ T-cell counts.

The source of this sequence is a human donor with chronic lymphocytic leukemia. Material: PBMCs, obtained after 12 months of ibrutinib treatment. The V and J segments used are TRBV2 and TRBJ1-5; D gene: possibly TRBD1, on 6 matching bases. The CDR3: CASSEALGRGPNQPQHF. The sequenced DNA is TGTGCCAGCAGTGAGGCATTAGGCAGGGGTCCCAATCAGCCCCAGCATTTT.